This T cell receptor (beta chain) was captured by sequencing in a study of shared clonotypes between healthy human individuals (dated by TCRdb to 2018 to 2021). Broadly, across the study: The cohort comprised two women and a few men aged 18 to 49 years. For each donor, three plates each were used for CD4 naive and CD4 memory, two plates were used for CD8 naive, and one plate was used for CD8 memory. The study deeply sequenced blood TCR repertoires of about five healthy adults to estimate repertoire size and the extent of clonotype sharing between individuals. Each donor's leukapheresis produced roughly between roughly 0.85 and 9.5 billion PBMCs. Different laboratories and diverse techniques were used to prepare libraries and sequence TCR repertoires, to increase sequencing depth and limit assay-specific biases.

A remark on this clone: No antigen is known for it. Base qualities are not at hand, and no much larger clone is one base apart.

Points the paper makes about the study in general: Across a few donors, around 5.4% of naive CD4, 3.5% of naive CD8, under 2.5% of memory CD4, and roughly 0.4% of memory CD8 clonotypes were shared. Clonotypes shared by all four sorted-subset donors showed higher generation probabilities than non-shared clonotypes. Naive subsets generally had larger estimated clonotype richness than memory subsets. Pairwise subsampling led to the expectation that sequencing depth would affect the degree of clonotype sharing among donors. Rarefaction of sorted-subset datasets indicated incomplete sequencing despite the large sequencing depth. Because the study included a small number of donors, the genetic and exposure-history diversity represented was limited. Sampling was restricted to blood, and TCR repertoires in tissues likely differ from the TCR repertoires found in blood.

Healthy HIV-negative adults with no recently reported acute infections or vaccinations were included as donors. Every donor was a Caucasian adult residing in Nashville, Tennessee, USA. Magnetic negative selection was used to enrich CD4+ T cells, after which naive cells were positively selected on CD45RA and the negative fraction became the memory subset. Blood was obtained by leukapheresis, after which PBMCs were separated by Ficoll-Histopaque density gradient centrifugation and cryopreserved in liquid nitrogen vapor phase. Analytical flow cytometry was used to check the purity and quantity of each magnetically sorted T cell population. From each sorted fraction, genomic DNA was isolated and quantified by UV absorbance on a Nanodrop 2000c. TCR CDR3 regions were amplified from genomic DNA by multiplex PCR using the deep immunoSEQ assay. Extracted genomic DNA from each cell subset was distributed evenly across all wells of several immunoSEQ 96-well plates, and each plate was treated as a replicate. For sorted subsets, 200 to 250 ng of genomic DNA, equivalent to around 31,000 T cell genomes, went into each replicate PCR. Purified libraries were measured with a Qubit 3.0 fluorometer, size-checked on a Bioanalyzer 2100, and measured again with the KAPA Library Quantification kit. A separate single-read 150-cycle Illumina NextSeq 550 flow cell was used to sequence each immunoSEQ 96-well plate. On the authors' methods: The immunoSEQ output contained only junctional sequences without quality scores, so filtering could not match that applied to full-length reads. Sequences were annotated with PyIR, a Python wrapper for IgBLAST v1.9, and V/J genes and CDR3 were assigned using IMGT germline references. Reads with weak V/J assignments (E-value above 1e-6), missing CDR3, stop codons, out-of-frame junctions, or ambiguous translated residues were removed. V3J clonotypes were defined as sequences sharing an identical inferred V gene, J gene, and CDR3 amino acid sequence. Percentage overlap between repertoires was computed as shared unique clonotypes divided by the size of the smaller repertoire. Three approaches were used to assess repertoire richness: RTK rarefaction, the Chao1 estimator, and Recon v2.1 estimates of unobserved clonotypes. Generation probabilities for all TCRbeta clonotypes obtained by the gDNA method from a few donors were computed using OLGA. TCRdb retrieved this table from immuneACCESS and kept in-frame rearrangements only. Not all clones are present; in checked studies, unresolved V genes account for under half, and no reason is known for the remainder. The V and J calls and clone size were taken over from that table, and D and trimming were inferred from the DNA. The sample includes about 2.5 million clones, with 80% to 95% observed a single time. The ten largest clones represent more than 0.35% of the sample.

The sequence derives from a man aged 18 to 35 in good health. Some clones in this sample may be carry-over from other donors' samples. The sample consisted of naive CD4+ T cells from PBMCs. The cell subset or site label, as the study defines it: CD45RA+ positively selected.

The CDR3 region reads CSVLTGNTIYF. The DNA reads TGCAGCGTTTTAACAGGAAACACCATATATTTT. The rearrangement joined TRBV29-1 to TRBJ1-3; the D gene cannot be resolved reliably. Counted from cysteine to phenylalanine, this CDR3 has 11 amino acids. CDR3 DNA is the only sequence kept; it has 33 bases, read in frame from the first base. V loses 5 bases, J loses 4 bases, and the germline ends lie 6 bases apart. Via the germline V gene, CDR1 is SQVTM and CDR2 ANQGSEA.